This T cell receptor beta chain was found in a study of T-cell memory formation after mild COVID-19. Constant-segment-primed 5'RACE gave TCR alpha and TCR beta cDNA libraries with sample barcodes and UMIs. TCRdb processed the 5' RACE reads anew with MiXCR; each CDR3 protein has one entry. Of hundreds of thousands of distinct CDR3 sequences detected, roughly 15% appear once; the ten largest clones hold about a fifth. Study observations and caveats: There was no confirmation that second-wave clones peaking on day 37 were SARS-CoV-2 specific. The finding that pre-infection memory included some responding clones suggested that cross-reactive memory joined. Day 15 to 85 contracting clones showed balanced CD4/CD8; day 15 to 37 expanders favored CD4+.

Worth noting for this clonotype: No antigen is known for it.

In germline, CDR1 is MNHEY, CDR2 SVGEGT. The V and J ends lost 7 bases and 3 bases respectively, with 7 bases between them. This CDR3 contains 12 residues. The specimen sequenced was PBMCs or a T cell subset sorted from them (not recorded which). V is TRBV6-2 or TRBV6-3 and J is TRBJ1-3; D uncertain. The source of this sequence is a man younger than 35 who had mild COVID-19 (a few samples of this study predate the infection). Cell type and time point are not known. The CDR3 sequence: CASTTNGNTIYF. CDR3 coding DNA: TGTGCCAGCACCACGAATGGAAACACCATATATTTT.